The clone carrying this TCR beta chain was recorded a few times. Each CDR3 protein gets one entry after TCRdb re-called the RT-PCR reads with MiXCR. The table lists about 680,000 distinct CDR3 sequences, around 14% of them singletons. The V and J ends lost 5 bases and 0 bases respectively, with 11 bases between them. The length of the CDR3 is 15 residues. Germline V gene data show CDR1 as KGHSH and CDR2 as LQKENI. The sequencing input was memory CD4+ T cells from blood. This sequence joins TRBV18 and TRBJ2-4; D call uncertain. This clonotype was obtained from a female donor in good health, serving as a healthy control. Written as DNA, the CDR3 is TGTGCCAGCTCAACACAACTTGGAGCCAAAAACATTCAGTACTTC. Protein product: CASSTQLGAKNIQYF. The variable domain in full, with the rest retrieved from reference TRBV18 and TRBJ2-4, is NAGVMQNPRHLVRRRGQEARLRCSPMKGHSHVYWYRQLPEEGLKFMVYLQKENIIDESGMPKERFSAEFPKEGPSILRIQQVVRGDSAAYFCASSTQLGAKNIQYFGAGTRLSVL.